A selection of T cell receptor beta chains follows, all from one sample in a study of identical twins. TCRdb re-analysed the 5' RACE reads in MiXCR, keeping a single row per CDR3 protein. This sample has 1.5 million or so distinct CDR3 sequences, with around 33% found just once. Sequenced sample: cord blood. These receptors all come from a newborn girl in good health. Each CDR3 is given without its conserved first and last residue.

v_call,j_call,cdr3_aa
TRBV10-3,TRBJ2-7,AISEPVAGSGHEQY
TRBV15,TRBJ1-1,ATSRQVLTEAF
TRBV12-3/TRBV12-4,NA,ASSFGSRVRESDEQY
TRBV29-1,TRBJ2-3,SAPGGPGRDTQY
TRBV27,TRBJ2-7,ASSLAPTGPLYKQY
TRBV4-1,TRBJ1-2,ATRGGRDYGYT
TRBV12-3/TRBV12-4,TRBJ2-7,ASSYRVLYEQY
TRBV20-1,TRBJ2-7,SAILATSYEQY
TRBV20-1,TRBJ2-7,SALAAYEQY
TRBV13,TRBJ2-3,ASSSGLAGATTDTQY
TRBV6-1,TRBJ2-4,ASSERSGIGDRVKNIQY
TRBV30,TRBJ2-3,AWSTSLSTDTQY
TRBV12-3/TRBV12-4,TRBJ2-3,ASSRERDTQY
TRBV20-1,TRBJ1-5,SARGGGILSNQPQH
TRBV27,TRBJ2-3,ASSFSVGATDTQY